The 17 T cell receptor beta chains given below trace back to one sample, sequenced in a study of stem cell transplantation in POMP-related autoinflammatory disease. Profiling relied on immunoSEQ multiplex PCR, and the TCRdb table lists in-frame clones only, not all of them. The data show over a thousand clones, about 70% seen once. Sequencing input: CD8+ T cells from PBMCs. The origin of the receptors is a human donor in good health.

The rearrangement joins TRBV5-6 to TRBJ1-2; a weak D match, TRBD1 (6 bases). V dropped 4 bases and J dropped 4 bases, with 20 bases sitting between them. CDR1 and CDR2 (germline): SGHDT, YYEEEE. CDR3 length: 16 amino acids. The CDR3 DNA is TGTGCCAGCAGCGGAGAGGACAGACCCCGGGTCTATGGCTACACCTTC. It yields the protein CASSGEDRPRVYGYTF.

The chain employs TRBV12-5 and TRBJ2-2; D possibly corresponds to TRBD2 (7 bases). CDR3 length equals 18 residues. Germline CDR1 and CDR2: LGHNT and FRNRAP. Deletions cut 3 bases from V and 6 bases from J, with 23 bases between. The CDR3 coding sequence is TGTGCTAGTGGTTTCGGGCTAACGGGACCCGGGGGGCCCGGGGAGCTGTTTTTT. It encodes CASGFGLTGPGGPGELFF.

By share, this clone counts as hyperexpanded. V usage is TRBV27 and J usage is TRBJ2-2, with D unclear. The CDR3 runs 13 residues. Looked up from germline, CDR1 is MNHEY and CDR2 is SMNVEV (reference sequence). The V end was cut by 2 bases, the J end by 5 bases, with 6 bases between. This CDR3 is CASSLRKTGELFF. CDR3 in DNA: TGTGCCAGCAGTTTAAGGAAAACCGGGGAGCTGTTTTTT.

The chain has TRBV7-7 and TRBJ2-5; 7 bases are shared with TRBD2. Germline-derived CDR1 and CDR2 are SSHAT and FNYEAQ (reference sequence). V gave up 4 bases and J gave up 5 bases; unmatched junction bases: 16. CDR3 length: 17 amino acids. The chain's CDR3 is CASSSAPGAGVRETQYF. DNA of the CDR3: TGTGCCAGCAGCTCCGCCCCCGGCGCGGGAGTTCGGGAGACCCAGTACTTC.

The chain has TRBV6-1 and TRBJ1-5; 8 positions match TRBD1. Germline CDR1 is MNHNS and CDR2 is SASEGT. V gave up 6 bases and J gave up 2 bases; unmatched junction bases: 6. The CDR3 covers 15 residues. In DNA form, the CDR3 reads TGTGCCAGCAGCAGACAGGGGTTCGGCAATCAGCCCCAGCATTTT. It encodes CASSRQGFGNQPQHF.

V usage is TRBV11-2 and J usage is TRBJ2-5; D may correspond to TRBD1 or TRBD2 (5 bases each). CDR1 is SGHAT, CDR2 FQNNGV, per germline. The CDR3 runs to 13 residues. V lost 2 bases and J lost 9, with 13 bases in between. CDR3 coding DNA: TGTGCCAGCAGCTTATGGCGCAGGGAGTCCCAGTACTTC. Encoded protein: CASSLWRRESQYF.

The V call is TRBV7-6, the J call TRBJ2-1, with D perhaps TRBD1 (6 bases). Germline CDR1 reads SGHVS; CDR2 reads FNYEAQ. V lost 4 bases and J 5 bases, leaving 12 bases between the germline ends. CDR3 length equals 14 residues. CDR3 loop: CASSSRTAHNEQFF. The CDR3 DNA reads TGTGCCAGCAGCTCAAGGACAGCCCACAATGAGCAGTTCTTC.

This clone was picked up one time. V gene TRBV21-1 combines with J gene TRBJ1-4. TRBV21-1 is labeled a pseudogene. The CDR3 length is 17 residues. The CDR3 region has the DNA TGTGCCAGCAGCAAATTTGGGAGGGCAACCCACGCGGAAAAACTGTTTTTT. Amino acid sequence: CASSKFGRATHAEKLFF.

CDR3 loop: CAALGVELFF. The DNA for the CDR3 is TGTGCTGCCTTGGGCGTGGAGCTGTTTTTT. The V and J genes are TRBV14 and TRBJ2-2; D unclear. CDR3 size: 10 residues. Germline V gives CDR1 SGHDN, CDR2 FVKESK.

The rearrangement uses TRBV19 and TRBJ2-2; D not certain. Per the germline V gene, CDR1 is LNHDA and CDR2 is SQIVND (reference sequence). V lost 1 base, J lost 7 bases, and 10 bases lay in between. The CDR3 runs 14 residues. As DNA, the CDR3 is TGTGCCAGTAGTATAGGGGAAGGGCTCGGGGAGCTGTTTTTT. It encodes CASSIGEGLGELFF.

This clone showed up just a few times. CDR3 region: CASSENRVPEAFF. For the CDR3, the DNA is TGTGCCAGCAGTGAAAACAGGGTCCCTGAAGCTTTCTTT. The rearrangement links TRBV2 to TRBJ1-1, with a weak D call TRBD1 (6 bases). Trimming cost V 2 bases and J 6 bases, with 10 bases left between them. The V gene's germline CDR1 is SNHLY and CDR2 FYNNEI. This CDR3 is built from 13 residues.

This clone was seen a handful of times. The chain carries TRBV19 and TRBJ2-1, with TRBD2 matching over 7 bases. Germline CDR1 reads LNHDA; CDR2 reads SQIVND (reference sequence). J gave up 8 bases and V 7 bases, and 14 bases lay outside the gene matches. The CDR3 is made up of 15 amino acids. This CDR3 is CASTPGMGGIYEQFF. CDR3 coding DNA: TGTGCCAGTACCCCGGGCATGGGAGGGATCTATGAGCAGTTCTTC. Filled out from reference TRBV19 and TRBJ2-1, the complete variable domain reads DGGITQSPKYLFRKEGQNVTLSCEQNLNHDAMYWYRQDPGQGLRLIYYSQIVNDFQKGDIAEGYSVSREKKESFPLTVTSAQKNPTAFYLCASTPGMGGIYEQFFGPGTRLTVL.

The chain links TRBV13 to TRBJ2-3; weak D call: TRBD2 (5 bases). Trimming stripped 5 bases from V and 1 base from J, with 13 bases between. The germline V gene has CDR1 PRHDT and CDR2 FYEKMQ (reference sequence). The CDR3 totals 15 residues. The CDR3 sequence: CASSPLRVGTDTQYF. CDR3 nucleotides: TGTGCCAGCAGCCCTTTGAGGGTTGGCACAGATACGCAGTATTTT.

In this sample, this clone turned up a few times. This rearrangement joins TRBV2 to TRBJ2-1; D ambiguous. The germline V gene has CDR1 SNHLY and CDR2 FYNNEI. This CDR3 is 15 amino acids long. V lost 6 bases, J lost 6 bases, and 18 bases lay in between. CDR3 sequence (DNA): TGTGCCAGCAGATTATCTGAGTCAGGCTCCAATGAGCAGTTCTTC. Its protein is CASRLSESGSNEQFF.

The V and J genes are TRBV9 and TRBJ2-7; no reliable D call. The CDR3 consists of 14 residues. Per the germline V gene, CDR1 is SGDLS and CDR2 is YYNGEE. V was pared by 4 bases and J by 3 bases, with 14 bases between. CDR3 sequence: CASSPRGFGYEQYF. CDR3 sequence (DNA): TGTGCCAGCAGCCCCCGAGGTTTCGGCTACGAGCAGTACTTC.

The rearrangement uses TRBV6-5 and TRBJ2-2; D is perhaps TRBD2 (6 bases). Germline values: CDR1 MNHEY, CDR2 SVGAGI. The CDR3 length is 16 residues. Trimming pared 2 bases from V and 0 bases from J, leaving 10 bases between. CDR3 DNA: TGTGCCAGCAGTTACGGTGGGACTCCGAACACCGGGGAGCTGTTTTTT. Translation gives CASSYGGTPNTGELFF.

This clone has only a few counts. V gene TRBV7-9 combines with J gene TRBJ2-7; 8 bases are shared with TRBD2. V lost 5 bases and J lost 5; bases outside the gene matches: 14. Germline V lookup: CDR1 SEHNR, CDR2 FQNEAQ (reference sequence). CDR3 length: 16 amino acids. CDR3 region: CASSMSGTRSFDEQYF. The DNA of the CDR3 is TGTGCCAGCAGCATGTCCGGGACTAGGTCCTTCGACGAGCAGTACTTC.